This is a list of T cell receptor beta chains from one sample in a study of cytomegalovirus exposure and HLA in healthy donors. The table came from immunoSEQ multiplex PCR; TCRdb's copy has only in-frame clones and leaves some out. Among some 150,000 clones listed, around two thirds were seen once. Sequencing used PBMCs. These receptor sequences come from a young man in good health and CMV-seropositive. Both conserved end residues are part of each CDR3. D genes are given only for firm matches. The size entry is marked missing in some rows and otherwise reads once, few, many or a size class.

TRBV5-4,TRBJ2-4,-,-,TGTGCCAGCACCGGGGGAGCCAAAAACATTCAGTACTTC,CASTGGAKNIQYF
TRBV29-1,TRBJ1-3,-,-,TGCAGCGTTGAGGGGTGGGGCTACACCATATATTTT,CSVEGWGYTIYF
TRBV4-1,TRBJ2-5,-,-,TGCGCCAGCAGCCAAGACCCCCCCGGCAGGGGCCAAGAGACCCAGTACTTC,CASSQDPPGRGQETQYF
TRBV9,TRBJ1-1,-,-,TGTGCCAGCAGCGCGGGGGGTTTGGGGAACACTGAAGCTTTCTTT,CASSAGGLGNTEAFF
TRBV29-1,TRBJ2-2,-,TRBD1,TGCAGCGCCATTGCGGTTCAGGGGGCACGCACCGGGGAGCTGTTTTTT,CSAIAVQGARTGELFF
TRBV5-1,TRBJ2-7,-,TRBD1,TGCGCCAGCAGCTTAAACAGGGGGCCCTCCTACGAGCAGTACTTC,CASSLNRGPSYEQYF
TRBV28,TRBJ1-2,-,-,TGTGCCAGTTTCACAGGATCCGGCTACACCTTC,CASFTGSGYTF
TRBV27,TRBJ2-3,once,-,TGTGCCAGCAGTTCCTCCCGCAGGGGCACAGATACGCAGTATTTT,CASSSSRRGTDTQYF
TRBV19,TRBJ2-1,-,-,TGTGCCAGTAGGAGGTGGGGGCGTGAGCAGTTCTTC,CASRRWGREQFF
TRBV6-5,TRBJ1-1,-,-,TGTGCCAGCAGTTACTCGATATACTCAGGCACTGAAGCTTTCTTT,CASSYSIYSGTEAFF
TRBV6-6,TRBJ2-7,-,TRBD1,TGTGCCAGCAGCCCGGGACAGGGCCTCTACGAGCAGTACTTC,CASSPGQGLYEQYF
TRBV5-1,TRBJ1-4,-,-,TGCGCCAGCAGCTTGACGCCGCGGGAAAAACTGTTTTTT,CASSLTPREKLFF
TRBV28,TRBJ2-5,-,-,TGTGCCAGCAGCTCCGTCGGGTTAGGCCAAGAGACCCAGTACTTC,CASSSVGLGQETQYF
TRBV28,TRBJ2-3,-,-,TGTGCCAGCAGTTTATACGGGGGACTTAGCACAGATACGCAGTATTTT,CASSLYGGLSTDTQYF
TRBV5-6,TRBJ2-7,-,TRBD2,TGTGCCAGCAGCTTGGCGGGGGGGCCAAGGGACGAGCAGTACTTC,CASSLAGGPRDEQYF
TRBV25-1,TRBJ1-5,once,-,TGTGCCAGCAGTGCTGCCCGGGTAGCTCAGCCCCAGCATTTT,CASSAARVAQPQHF
TRBV4-1,TRBJ2-2,-,-,TGCGCCAGCAGCGAGGGCCCCGGGGAGCTGTTTTTT,CASSEGPGELFF
TRBV9,TRBJ2-2,few,TRBD1,TGTGCCAGCAGCCCGACAGGGTCTTCCACCGGGGAGCTGTTTTTT,CASSPTGSSTGELFF